This T cell receptor beta chain was documented in a study of blood T cell dynamics during melanoma immunotherapy. Notes on the study in general: PBMC repertoires of eventual disease-control patients split at W3 into clonality or diversity gains.

With respect to this clone: As yet, its antigen is unknown.

TCRdb's copy holds only in-frame clones and misses some; the assay was immunoSEQ multiplex PCR. This sample has some 5,900 clones, with approximately 85% found just once. Described time point: pre-treatment baseline. Response was assessed by RECIST 1.1 at 12 weeks, except two rapid progressors. V dropped 5 bases and J dropped 3 bases, with 8 bases sitting between them. Germline V CDR1 and CDR2: SEHNR, FQNEAQ (reference sequence). This CDR3 has 12 residues. The sequence derives from a human donor with melanoma. The V call is TRBV7-9, the J call TRBJ2-7, with a tentative D call TRBD2 (5 bases). The sequencing here drew on blood, taken from a patient treated with checkpoint blockade. The CDR3 nucleotides are TGTGCCAGCAGCCTCACTAGCTACGAGCAGTACTTC. This translates into CASSLTSYEQYF.